This T cell receptor (beta chain) was observed in a study of CD8 T cells in Susac syndrome. The overall study: Patients with Susac syndrome were, at the time of blood collection, therapy-naive, maintained on corticosteroids, or maintained on intravenous immunoglobulin alone.

A quantity of roughly 0.5 to 1 ug RNA underwent reverse transcription using random hexamers. Coverage of TCR beta CDR3 amplification by immunoSEQ multiplex PCR extended to 54 Vbeta and 13 Jbeta. TCRdb reprocessed the immunoSEQ multiplex PCR reads via MiXCR and lists one record per CDR3 protein. This sample carries roughly 150,000 distinct CDR3 sequences, 90% to 97% of them seen once, and the ten largest clones take approximately 0.08%. TEMRA cells were FACS-enriched and CD8+ and CD4+ T cells negatively isolated. Trimming left V 7 bases short and J 7 bases short, with 15 bases between. CDR1 is SGHRS and CDR2 is YFSETQ in the germline V gene. This CDR3 spans 13 amino acids.

V and J are TRBV5-1 and TRBJ1-5, with D hard to call. The sequence was collected from a human donor with Susac syndrome. The source material was CD4+ T cells from PBMCs. The CDR3 here is CASSEEIGQPQHF. CDR3 coding DNA: TGCGCCAGCTCCGAGGAAATTGGGCAGCCCCAGCATTTT.